This T cell receptor (beta chain) was identified in a study of blood T cell repertoires in COVID-19. Whole-study context: From the United States, Italy and Spain came samples of acute and convalescent COVID-19. The cDNA or gDNA used as material had been derived from T cells, B-cell-depleted T cells, or PBMCs.

The CDR3 has 14 amino acids. Germline CDR1 reads MNHEY; CDR2 reads SMNVEV (reference sequence). The V and J ends lost 3 bases and 5 bases respectively, with 8 bases between them. Profiled with immunoSEQ multiplex PCR; TCRdb holds only in-frame clones, not every one. The table has 60,000 to 80,000 clones, approximately 92% seen once. The J gene is TRBJ1-6, the V gene TRBV27; no clear D gene. The sample comprised peripheral blood. The TCR was taken from a human donor in a cohort sampled during active COVID-19. The CDR3 bases are TGTGCCAGCAGTTTTTGGGCAGATAATTCACCCCTCCACTTT. Translating gives CASSFWADNSPLHF.